These T cell receptor beta chains were read from a single sample in a study of blood T cell repertoires in COVID-19. TCRdb's table, derived via immunoSEQ multiplex PCR, lists solely in-frame clones and lacks some. The sample has tens of thousands of clones; roughly 88% are singletons. Sequencing was performed on peripheral blood. Every receptor here comes from a man aged 45-65 years with active COVID-19. The CDR3 runs from the conserved cysteine through the conserved F or W. The D gene is left open where the match is weak. Size is stated for part of the rows, as once, few or many counts, or as a class when the clone is expanded.

v_call	d_call	clone_size	j_call	cdr3_aa	cdr3_nt
TRBV18	TRBD1	.	TRBJ2-2	CASSRQGQEGTGELFF	TGTGCCAGCTCACGACAGGGACAGGAGGGCACCGGGGAGCTGTTTTTT
TRBV18	TRBD2	.	TRBJ2-7	CASSTSGRNEQYF	TGTGCCAGTTCCACTAGCGGGAGAAACGAGCAGTACTTC
TRBV11-2	.	.	TRBJ1-3	CASSLAPRVAGNTIYF	TGTGCCAGCAGCTTAGCCCCCAGGGTAGCTGGAAACACCATATATTTT
TRBV27	.	few	TRBJ1-5	CASSSNGGSNQPQHF	TGTGCCAGCAGTTCCAACGGGGGAAGCAATCAGCCCCAGCATTTT
TRBV19	.	.	TRBJ2-7	CASSMAQGGSYEQYF	TGTGCCAGTAGTATGGCACAGGGAGGGTCCTACGAGCAGTACTTC
TRBV6-4	TRBD1	.	TRBJ1-1	CASSVEDRGRTEAFF	TGTGCCAGCAGTGTCGAAGACAGGGGAAGAACTGAAGCTTTCTTT
TRBV6-6	.	.	TRBJ2-3	CASSSSVSTDTQYF	TGTGCCAGCAGTTCATCGGTTAGCACAGATACGCAGTATTTT
TRBV30	.	.	TRBJ1-2	CALARQGNGYTF	TGTGCCTTGGCCAGGCAGGGGAATGGCTACACCTTC
TRBV29-1	.	.	TRBJ1-2	CSAEEDGYTF	TGCAGCGCCGAGGAGGATGGCTACACCTTC
TRBV6-2/TRBV6-3	TRBD1	.	TRBJ1-1	CASSLGQGAAEAFF	TGTGCCAGCAGCCTAGGACAGGGAGCCGCTGAAGCTTTCTTT
TRBV28	.	.	TRBJ1-6	CASSPGSSYNSPLHF	TGTGCCAGCAGTCCGGGTAGTTCCTATAATTCACCCCTCCACTTT
TRBV30	.	.	TRBJ1-2	CAWSTGSGYTF	TGTGCCTGGAGTACAGGGTCTGGCTACACCTTC
TRBV19	.	.	TRBJ2-1	CASSRSPLEPYNEQFF	TGTGCCAGTAGCCGTTCTCCACTCGAGCCCTACAATGAGCAGTTCTTC
TRBV28	TRBD1	.	TRBJ2-7	CASSRQGPEQYF	TGTGCCAGCAGTCGACAGGGGCCGGAGCAGTACTTC
TRBV30	TRBD2	few	TRBJ2-1	CAWRLTGTSGIDEQFF	TGTGCCTGGAGGCTGACCGGGACTAGCGGGATCGATGAGCAGTTCTTC
TRBV7-2	TRBD1	.	TRBJ2-7	CASSSPRDSAYEQYF	TGTGCCAGCAGTAGCCCCCGGGACAGTGCCTACGAGCAGTACTTC
TRBV3-1/TRBV3-2	.	.	TRBJ1-1	CASLSLGGAEAFF	TGTGCCAGCTTGAGCCTAGGGGGGGCTGAAGCTTTCTTT
TRBV6-5	.	.	TRBJ1-3	CASSPRKGTIYF	TGTGCCAGCAGTCCTAGAAAGGGGACCATATATTTT
TRBV4-2	TRBD1	.	TRBJ2-2	CASSQDRRGQLNTGELFF	TGTGCCAGCAGCCAAGACCGACGGGGACAGCTTAACACCGGGGAGCTGTTTTTT
TRBV30	.	.	TRBJ1-5	CAWTGTSTNQPQHF	TGTGCCTGGACTGGGACAAGCACCAATCAGCCCCAGCATTTT
TRBV7-9	TRBD2	.	TRBJ2-3	CASSLRGSGTDTQYF	TGTGCCAGCAGCTTACGCGGGAGTGGAACAGATACGCAGTATTTT
TRBV29-1	.	.	TRBJ1-5	CSVEFNEGDPQHF	TGCAGCGTTGAGTTTAACGAGGGGGACCCCCAGCATTTT
TRBV7-3	.	few	TRBJ2-2	CASSSSGNTGELFF	TGTGCCAGCAGCTCCTCAGGGAACACCGGGGAGCTGTTTTTT
TRBV7-3	.	medium-sized	TRBJ1-2	CASSLTAGYGYTF	TGTGCCAGCAGCTTAACAGCAGGCTATGGCTACACCTTC
TRBV5-5	.	.	TRBJ2-7	CASSLGESYEQYF	TGTGCCAGCAGCTTGGGGGAGTCCTACGAGCAGTACTTC
TRBV2	.	.	TRBJ1-2	CASTPFGEEGYTF	TGTGCCAGCACTCCATTTGGGGAGGAGGGCTACACCTTC
TRBV12-3/TRBV12-4	.	.	TRBJ1-1	CASSSGREEAFF	TGTGCCAGCAGTTCCGGACGGGAGGAAGCTTTCTTT
TRBV7-2	TRBD2	.	TRBJ2-1	CASSPLAGGSEQFF	TGTGCCAGCAGCCCACTAGCGGGGGGAAGTGAGCAGTTCTTC
TRBV7-2	.	.	TRBJ2-2	CASSFQGRGTGELFF	TGTGCCAGCAGCTTCCAGGGGCGGGGGACCGGGGAGCTGTTTTTT
TRBV7-8	TRBD1	.	TRBJ1-5	CATRDRPYSNQPQHF	TGTGCCACCAGGGACAGGCCCTATAGCAATCAGCCCCAGCATTTT
TRBV5-8	.	.	TRBJ2-5	CASSLVGETQYF	TGTGCCAGCAGCTTGGTCGGAGAGACCCAGTACTTC
TRBV19	TRBD2	.	TRBJ2-5	CASSGLAGGQETQYF	TGTGCCAGTAGTGGGCTAGCGGGGGGTCAAGAGACCCAGTACTTC
TRBV6-1	.	.	TRBJ2-5	CASSDGNLETQYF	TGTGCCAGCAGTGACGGGAATCTGGAGACCCAGTACTTC
TRBV7-2	.	.	TRBJ2-7	CASSSRPETSYEQYF	TGTGCCAGCAGCTCCAGGCCTGAGACCTCCTACGAGCAGTACTTC
TRBV11-2	TRBD1	once	TRBJ2-7	CASSPWTGTYEQYF	TGTGCCAGCAGCCCTTGGACAGGAACCTACGAGCAGTACTTC
TRBV5-6	.	.	TRBJ1-4	CASSFRPGATNEKLFF	TGTGCCAGCAGCTTCAGACCGGGTGCGACTAATGAAAAACTGTTTTTT
TRBV28	.	.	TRBJ2-7	CASSFFTRGSYEQYF	TGTGCCAGCAGTTTCTTCACTAGGGGGTCCTACGAGCAGTACTTC
TRBV5-1	.	.	TRBJ2-5	CASSFSGDQETQYF	TGCGCCAGCAGCTTCTCCGGGGACCAAGAGACCCAGTACTTC
TRBV7-2	TRBD2	.	TRBJ2-2	CASSYGGTSGTGELFF	TGTGCCAGCAGCTATGGAGGGACTAGCGGCACCGGGGAGCTGTTTTTT
TRBV5-1	TRBD2	.	TRBJ2-3	CASSLAADTQYF	TGCGCCAGCAGCCTAGCGGCGGATACGCAGTATTTT
TRBV14	TRBD1	.	TRBJ1-2	CASSQNRGDGYTF	TGTGCCAGCAGCCAAAACAGGGGGGATGGCTACACCTTC
TRBV4-2	TRBD2	.	TRBJ2-3	CASSPGSAGEVTDTQYF	TGTGCCAGCAGCCCCGGGTCGGCGGGGGAGGTCACAGATACGCAGTATTTT
TRBV21-1	.	.	TRBJ1-3	CASSKDGPAPIYF	TGTGCCAGCAGCAAAGATGGGCCAGCCCCCATATATTTT
TRBV2	TRBD2	.	TRBJ2-7	CASEAGGREQYF	TGTGCCAGCGAGGCGGGGGGGCGTGAGCAGTACTTC
TRBV10-1	.	few	TRBJ1-5	CASSEDTYNQPQHF	TGCGCCAGCAGTGAAGACACTTACAATCAGCCCCAGCATTTT
TRBV27	TRBD2	.	TRBJ2-7	CASSSRLAGAYEQYF	TGTGCCAGCAGTTCCCGACTAGCGGGAGCATACGAGCAGTACTTC
TRBV28	.	.	TRBJ2-3	CASSPQLGLALIAQYF	TGTGCCAGCAGTCCCCAGTTGGGACTCGCCCTTATTGCGCAGTATTTT
TRBV6-2/TRBV6-3	TRBD1	.	TRBJ1-1	CASSLRGRGYFNTEAFF	TGTGCCAGCAGCTTACGGGGCAGGGGGTACTTCAACACTGAAGCTTTCTTT
TRBV4-3	.	.	TRBJ2-2	CASSQDRLARTGELFF	TGCGCCAGCAGCCAAGATAGGCTAGCGAGGACCGGGGAGCTGTTTTTT
TRBV19	.	.	TRBJ1-1	CASRQGMAAFF	TGTGCCAGTAGGCAGGGGATGGCAGCTTTCTTT
TRBV7-2	TRBD2	.	TRBJ2-5	CASSFPGGIQETQYF	TGTGCCAGCAGCTTCCCGGGAGGAATTCAAGAGACCCAGTACTTC
TRBV7-9	.	few	TRBJ1-4	CASSLIDFRSNEKLFF	TGTGCCAGCAGCTTAATAGATTTTCGGAGTAATGAAAAACTGTTTTTT
TRBV5-6	.	.	TRBJ1-4	CASSFIATNEKLFF	TGTGCCAGCAGCTTTATTGCAACTAATGAAAAACTGTTTTTT
TRBV19	.	.	TRBJ1-5	CASSIGSTGYSNQPQHF	TGTGCCAGTAGTATCGGCTCCACAGGGTATAGCAATCAGCCCCAGCATTTT
TRBV6-5	TRBD1	once	TRBJ2-1	CASSYSKQGAKDEQFF	TGTGCCAGCAGTTACTCGAAACAGGGGGCTAAGGATGAGCAGTTCTTC
TRBV19	TRBD1	medium-sized	TRBJ1-5	CASSSRTGSNQPQHF	TGTGCCAGTAGTAGCCGGACAGGGAGCAATCAGCCCCAGCATTTT
TRBV18	.	.	TRBJ2-6	CASSLTTGTGANVLTF	TGTGCCAGCTCGCTTACAACAGGGACTGGGGCCAACGTCCTGACTTTC